This T cell receptor beta chain was documented in a study of blood T cell repertoires in COVID-19. Study-wide background: Material from acute and convalescent COVID-19 was sourced from the United States, Italy and Spain. From T cells, B-cell-depleted T cells, or PBMCs came the material, which was cDNA or gDNA.

In the original workflow: Amplification from reference gene primers served as the basis for estimated nucleated cell counts. Sequencing was performed with immunoSEQ multiplex PCR; in TCRdb, only in-frame clones are kept and a portion is missing. V and J calls and clone size come straight from that table; D and trimming were deduced from the DNA. The table has about 260,000 clones, around 84% seen once. The CDR3 is 15 amino acids. The junction had 9 bases not matched to a gene; V was cut back by 4 bases and J by 4 bases. CDR1 SGHRS and CDR2 YFSETQ come from the germline V gene. The rearrangement uses TRBV5-1 and TRBJ1-1, with TRBD1 matching over 8 bases. This clonotype originated in a man aged 55 to 70 with acute or convalescent COVID-19. Sequencing input: peripheral blood. The CDR3 nucleotides read TGCGCCAGCAGCATCCGACAGGGGATTATCACTGAAGCTTTCTTT. As protein: CASSIRQGIITEAFF.